This T cell receptor (beta chain) is from a study of blood T cell repertoires in COVID-19. In the study overall: The United States, Italy and Spain were the sources of the acute and convalescent COVID-19 samples. In each case, the material was cDNA or gDNA derived from T cells, B-cell-depleted T cells, or PBMCs.

In the source study's methods: Using reference gene primer amplification, nucleated cell counts were estimated. The data were produced by immunoSEQ multiplex PCR, yet TCRdb's version contains in-frame clones alone and is incomplete. V and J calls plus clone size are reproduced from that table; the DNA served to infer D and trimming. The table lists about half a million clones, 70% to 90% of them singletons. The J segment lost 2 bases and the V segment lost 2 bases, leaving 6 bases of the junction unmatched. Germline assignment: CDR1 MNHNS and CDR2 SASEGT. The CDR3 length is 16 residues. The TCR was taken from a human donor in a cohort sampled during active COVID-19. The chain links TRBV6-1 to TRBJ2-7; 10 bases match TRBD1. The sequenced material came from peripheral blood. CDR3 protein: CASSEQPGQGTYEQYF. The CDR3 DNA reads as TGTGCCAGCAGTGAACAACCGGGACAGGGGACCTACGAGCAGTACTTC.